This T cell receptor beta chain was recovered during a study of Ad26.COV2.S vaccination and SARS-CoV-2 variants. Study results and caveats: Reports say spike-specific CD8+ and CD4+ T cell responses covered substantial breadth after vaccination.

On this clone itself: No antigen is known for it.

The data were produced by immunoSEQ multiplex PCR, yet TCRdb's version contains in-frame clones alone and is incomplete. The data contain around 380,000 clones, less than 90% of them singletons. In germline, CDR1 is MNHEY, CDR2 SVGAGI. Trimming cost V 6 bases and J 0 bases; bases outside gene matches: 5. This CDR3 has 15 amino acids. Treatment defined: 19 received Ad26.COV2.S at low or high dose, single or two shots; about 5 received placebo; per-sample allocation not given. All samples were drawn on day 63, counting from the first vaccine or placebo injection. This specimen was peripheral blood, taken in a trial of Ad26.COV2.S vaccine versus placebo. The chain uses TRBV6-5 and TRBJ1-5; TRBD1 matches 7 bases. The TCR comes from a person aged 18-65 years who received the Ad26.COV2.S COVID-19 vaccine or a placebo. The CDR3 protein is CASRRTGNSNQPQHF. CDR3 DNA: TGTGCCAGCAGGAGGACAGGAAATAGCAATCAGCCCCAGCATTTT.